This TCR beta chain is from a study of blood T cells in healthy people across ages. Whole-study findings and limits: Changes seen in expanded clonotypes were possibly confounded by donor CMV status left unknown. The study found more naive CD4+ cells and higher diversity in long-lived than aged donors.

The sample holds a few counts of this clonotype. Its antigen is unidentified. The CDR3 has 12 amino acids. Germline V gene lookup returns CDR1 SNHLY and CDR2 FYNNEI. V shed 8 bases and J 4 bases; nucleotides not matched to a gene: 5. Together with a sample-barcoded 5' primer, a J-beta primer mix was included in a second PCR lasting about 6 to 11 cycles. Tags on each cDNA molecule came from a template-switch adaptor with 12 random nucleotides. Every sample gave at least 2.5 million paired-end reads containing CDR3. TCRdb independently ran MiXCR on the 5' RACE reads; one entry per CDR3 protein. The repertoire holds roughly 800,000 distinct CDR3 sequences, with 58% as singletons.

V is TRBV2 and J is TRBJ2-7; 7 bases map to TRBD2. The material sequenced was blood. The clonotype originates from a young man in good health. The CDR3 DNA is TGTGCCAGCCGGGAGGACTCGTACGAGCAGTACTTC. Protein: CASREDSYEQYF.